The clone carrying this T cell receptor (beta chain) has only one observation. CDR3 length: 16 amino acids. CDR1 and CDR2 (germline): MNHEY, SMNVEV (reference sequence). Trimming cost V 1 base and J 0 bases; bases outside gene matches: 5. The data are from a study of cytomegalovirus exposure and HLA in healthy donors. The primer mix had 60 Vbeta and 13 Jbeta primers. Assay used: immunoSEQ multiplex PCR; TCRdb lists only in-frame clones, some missing. The table has 150,000 to 200,000 clones, around 86% seen once; the top ten hold 6.5%. J is TRBJ2-5 and V is TRBV27; 7 bases map to TRBD1. The sample was PBMCs. The clonotype was recovered from a woman between 45 and 60 years old in good health and CMV-seropositive. The CDR3 nucleotides read TGTGCCAGCAGTTTATTGGGGACAGAGTACCAAGAGACCCAGTACTTC. It encodes CASSLLGTEYQETQYF.